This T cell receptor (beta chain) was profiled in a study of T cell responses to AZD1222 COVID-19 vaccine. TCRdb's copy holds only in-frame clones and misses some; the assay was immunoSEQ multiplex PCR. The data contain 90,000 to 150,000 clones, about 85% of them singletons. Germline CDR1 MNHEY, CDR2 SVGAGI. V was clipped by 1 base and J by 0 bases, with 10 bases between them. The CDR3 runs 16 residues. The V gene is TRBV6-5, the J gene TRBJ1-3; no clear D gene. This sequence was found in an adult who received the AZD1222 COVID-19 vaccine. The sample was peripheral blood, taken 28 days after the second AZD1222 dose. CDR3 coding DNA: TGTGCCAGCAGTTACTTGGGCAGAAGCTCTGGAAACACCATATATTTT. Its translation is CASSYLGRSSGNTIYF.